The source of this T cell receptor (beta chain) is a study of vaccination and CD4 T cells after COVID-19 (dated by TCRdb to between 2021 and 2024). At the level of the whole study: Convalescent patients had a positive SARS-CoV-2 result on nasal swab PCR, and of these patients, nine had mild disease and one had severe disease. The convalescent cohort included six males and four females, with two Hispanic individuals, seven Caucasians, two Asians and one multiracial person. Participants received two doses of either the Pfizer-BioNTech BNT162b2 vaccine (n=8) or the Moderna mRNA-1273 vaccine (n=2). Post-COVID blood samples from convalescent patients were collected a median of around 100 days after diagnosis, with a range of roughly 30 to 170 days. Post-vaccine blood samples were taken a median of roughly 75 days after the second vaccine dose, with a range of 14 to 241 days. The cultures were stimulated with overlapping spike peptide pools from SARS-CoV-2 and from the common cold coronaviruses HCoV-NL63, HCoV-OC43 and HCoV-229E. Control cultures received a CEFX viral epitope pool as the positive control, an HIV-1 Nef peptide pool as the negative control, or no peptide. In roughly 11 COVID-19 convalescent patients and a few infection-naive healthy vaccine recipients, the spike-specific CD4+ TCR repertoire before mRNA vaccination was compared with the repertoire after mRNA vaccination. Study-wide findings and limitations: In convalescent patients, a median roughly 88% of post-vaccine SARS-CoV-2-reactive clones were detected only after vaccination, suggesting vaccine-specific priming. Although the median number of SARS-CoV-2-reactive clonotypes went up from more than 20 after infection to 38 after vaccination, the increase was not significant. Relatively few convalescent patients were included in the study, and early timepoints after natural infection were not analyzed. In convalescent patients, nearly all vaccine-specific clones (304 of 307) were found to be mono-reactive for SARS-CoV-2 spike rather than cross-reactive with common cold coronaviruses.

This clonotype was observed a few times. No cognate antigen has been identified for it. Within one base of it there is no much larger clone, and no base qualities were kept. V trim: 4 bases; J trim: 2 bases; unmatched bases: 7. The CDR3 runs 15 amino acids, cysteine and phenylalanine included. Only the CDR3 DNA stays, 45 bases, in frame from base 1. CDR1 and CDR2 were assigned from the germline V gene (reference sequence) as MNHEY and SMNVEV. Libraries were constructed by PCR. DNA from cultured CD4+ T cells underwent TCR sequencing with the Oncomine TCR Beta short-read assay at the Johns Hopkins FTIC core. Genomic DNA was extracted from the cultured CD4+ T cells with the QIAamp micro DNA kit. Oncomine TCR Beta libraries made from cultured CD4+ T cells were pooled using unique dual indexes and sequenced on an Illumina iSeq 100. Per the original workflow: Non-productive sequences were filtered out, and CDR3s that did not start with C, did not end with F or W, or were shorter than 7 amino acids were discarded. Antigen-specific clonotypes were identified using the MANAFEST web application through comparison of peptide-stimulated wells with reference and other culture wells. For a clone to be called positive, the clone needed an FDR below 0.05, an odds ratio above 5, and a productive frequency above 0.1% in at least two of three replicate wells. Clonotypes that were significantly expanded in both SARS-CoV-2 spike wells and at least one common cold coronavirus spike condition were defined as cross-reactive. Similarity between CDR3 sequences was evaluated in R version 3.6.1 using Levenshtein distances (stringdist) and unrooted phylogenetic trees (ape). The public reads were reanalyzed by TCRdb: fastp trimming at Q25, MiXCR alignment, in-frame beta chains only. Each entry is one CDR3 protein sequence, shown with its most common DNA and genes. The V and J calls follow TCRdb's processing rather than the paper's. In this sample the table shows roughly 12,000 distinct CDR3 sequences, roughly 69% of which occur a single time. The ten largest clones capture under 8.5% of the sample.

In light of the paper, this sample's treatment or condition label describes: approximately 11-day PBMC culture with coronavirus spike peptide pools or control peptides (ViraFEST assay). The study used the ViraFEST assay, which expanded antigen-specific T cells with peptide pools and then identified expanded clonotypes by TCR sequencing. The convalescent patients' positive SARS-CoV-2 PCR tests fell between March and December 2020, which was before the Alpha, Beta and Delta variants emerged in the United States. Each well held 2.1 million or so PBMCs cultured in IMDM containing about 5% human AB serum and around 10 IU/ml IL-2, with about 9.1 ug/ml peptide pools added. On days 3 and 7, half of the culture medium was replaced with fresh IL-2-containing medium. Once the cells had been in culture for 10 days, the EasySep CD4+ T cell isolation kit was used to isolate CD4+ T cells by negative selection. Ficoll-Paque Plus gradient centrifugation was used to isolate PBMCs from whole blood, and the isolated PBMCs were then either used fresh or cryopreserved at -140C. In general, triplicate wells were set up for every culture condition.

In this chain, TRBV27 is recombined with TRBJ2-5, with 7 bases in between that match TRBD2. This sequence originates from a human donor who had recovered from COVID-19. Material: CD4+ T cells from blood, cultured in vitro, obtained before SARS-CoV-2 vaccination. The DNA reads TGTGCCAGCAGTTCCTCCCCTAGCGGACAAGAGACCCAGTACTTC. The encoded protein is CASSSSPSGQETQYF.